A single sample gave rise to the 10 T cell receptor beta chains below, sequenced in a study of a mutant IDH1 vaccine in newly diagnosed glioma. Clones were sequenced by immunoSEQ multiplex PCR, and TCRdb holds only the in-frame ones, with some missing. The sample has roughly 25,000 clones, 82% seen once. Noted time point: week 47, end of study. Topical imiquimod accompanied each vaccine dose, which consisted of 300 ug of mutant IDH1 20-mer peptide. These receptors are not linked to any known antigen. Material: PBMCs, obtained from a glioma patient whose treatment included an IDH1 peptide vaccine. These receptor sequences come from a man in his forties with glioma. Some clones in this sample may be carry-over from other donors' samples.

This sequence joins TRBV5-1 and TRBJ1-2; a possible D gene is TRBD1 (5 bases). The germline V and J ends were trimmed by 4 bases and 5 bases, with 15 bases remaining between them. In germline, CDR1 is SGHRS, CDR2 YFSETQ. This CDR3 is 14 amino acids long. CDR3 coding DNA: TGCGCCAGCAGCCTTGATACGGGACCTTATGGCTACACCTTC. This sequence encodes CASSLDTGPYGYTF.

The rearrangement links TRBV20-1 to TRBJ1-2; a possible D gene is TRBD1 (5 bases). The V gene's germline CDR1 is DFQATT and CDR2 SNEGSKA (reference sequence). The CDR3 is 11 residues long. The ends were cut back, 3 bases at V and 4 bases at J, with 6 bases in the middle. This CDR3 is CSASGGYGYTF. In DNA form, the CDR3 reads TGCAGTGCTAGCGGGGGCTATGGCTACACCTTC.

This clone was counted between two and nine times. V gene TRBV4-3 combines with J gene TRBJ2-1; 9 bases are a match to TRBD2. The CDR3 sequence is 16 residues long. Trimming removed 0 bases from V and 3 bases from J; junction bases left unmatched: 3. Germline loops: CDR1 LGHNA, CDR2 YSLEER. Written as DNA, the CDR3 is TGCGCCAGCAGCCAAGATCCAGCGGGGGGCTACAATGAGCAGTTCTTC. Its translation is CASSQDPAGGYNEQFF.

This clone was seen a few times. J is TRBJ2-2 and V is TRBV2; 8 bases fit TRBD1. Germline CDR1 SNHLY, CDR2 FYNNEI. The CDR3 extends over 15 amino acids. With 3 bases clipped from V and 6 bases from J, the junction kept 6 bases outside the gene matches. The CDR3 here is CASSEWTGRSGELFF. The CDR3 DNA reads TGTGCCAGCAGTGAGTGGACAGGGAGGTCCGGGGAGCTGTTTTTT.

The V and J genes are TRBV19 and TRBJ1-1, with TRBD1 matching 8 bases. Germline CDR1 reads LNHDA; CDR2 reads SQIVND (reference sequence). The CDR3 spans 13 residues. J gave up 4 bases and V 6 bases, and 4 bases lay outside the gene matches. For the CDR3, the DNA is TGTGCCAGTAGGGGGACAGGATCCACTGAAGCTTTCTTT. Protein: CASRGTGSTEAFF.

This chain connects TRBV19 to TRBJ1-2; the D is unclear. V lost 0 bases and J 8 bases, leaving 13 bases between the germline ends. There are 14 residues in the CDR3. Germline CDR1 LNHDA, CDR2 SQIVND (reference sequence). The CDR3 here is CASSIDGSSGGYTF. The CDR3 nucleotides read TGTGCCAGTAGTATAGATGGGTCCAGCGGCGGCTACACCTTC. Using reference TRBV19 and TRBJ1-2 for the parts outside the CDR3, the full variable domain is DGGITQSPKYLFRKEGQNVTLSCEQNLNHDAMYWYRQDPGQGLRLIYYSQIVNDFQKGDIAEGYSVSREKKESFPLTVTSAQKNPTAFYLCASSIDGSSGGYTFGSGTRLTVV.

The rearrangement joins TRBV14 to TRBJ2-7; D not resolved. The ends were cut back, 0 bases at V and 5 bases at J, with 8 bases in the middle. The CDR3 covers 13 residues. The germline gives CDR1 SGHDN, CDR2 FVKESK. The CDR3 bases are TGTGCCAGCAGCCAAGAAATGGTGAACGAGCAGTACTTC. This gives the protein CASSQEMVNEQYF. The full variable domain, in which reference TRBV14 and TRBJ2-7 provide the parts outside the CDR3, is EAGVTQFPSHSVIEKGQTVTLRCDPISGHDNLYWYRRVMGKEIKFLLHFVKESKQDESGMPNNRFLAERTGGTYSTLKVQPAELEDSGVYFCASSQEMVNEQYFGPGTRLTVT.

This chain joins TRBV7-8 and TRBJ1-2, with 7 bases aligning to TRBD1. This CDR3 is built from 18 residues. The V gene's germline CDR1 is SGHVS and CDR2 FQNEAQ. J gave up 0 bases and V 3 bases, and 13 bases lay outside the gene matches. The CDR3 region has the DNA TGTGCCAGCAGCTTCTATTCAGGGGGTAGAACCTCTAACTATGGCTACACCTTC. Its protein is CASSFYSGGRTSNYGYTF. Together with reference TRBV7-8 and TRBJ1-2, the CDR3 gives the full variable domain: GAGVSQSPRYKVAKRGQDVALRCDPISGHVSLFWYQQALGQGPEFLTYFQNEAQLDKSGLPSDRFFAERPEGSVSTLKIQRTQQEDSAVYLCASSFYSGGRTSNYGYTFGSGTRLTVV.

This clone was seen only once. CDR3: CASSLDPGTEEKLFF. As DNA, the CDR3 is TGTGCCAGCAGCTTAGACCCCGGGACAGAAGAAAAACTGTTTTTT. The chain employs TRBV7-2 and TRBJ1-4; 7 bases are a match to TRBD1. The germline CDR1 and CDR2 sequences are SGHTA and FQGNSA. The CDR3 totals 15 residues. V shed 1 base and J 8 bases; nucleotides not matched to a gene: 7.

The chain joins TRBV30 to TRBJ1-3; no definite D call. The V gene's germline CDR1 is GTSNPN and CDR2 SVGIG (reference sequence). The CDR3 contains 13 residues. With 8 bases removed from V and 0 bases from J, the gap between germline ends came to 11 bases. The DNA of the CDR3 is TGTGCCGCCTTCGGCCACTCTGGAAACACCATATATTTT. Protein product: CAAFGHSGNTIYF.